A selection of T cell receptor beta chains follows, all from one sample in a study of cytomegalovirus exposure and HLA in healthy donors. Profiled with immunoSEQ multiplex PCR; TCRdb holds only in-frame clones, not every one. The sample records some 170,000 clones, approximately 79% being singletons. The specimen was PBMCs. The source of these receptors is a man in his forties in good health and CMV-seropositive. Each CDR3 is given with its conserved first and last residue. D genes are given only for firm matches. Clone sizes are given selectively: once, few, many, or a class where the clone is expanded.

size	V	D	J	CDR3	DNA
-	TRBV5-6	-	TRBJ2-7	CASSLVGGSYEQYF	TGTGCCAGCAGCTTAGTAGGGGGCTCCTACGAGCAGTACTTC
-	TRBV6-5	-	TRBJ2-7	CASSIPGGAEEQYF	TGTGCCAGCAGTATACCCGGAGGGGCGGAGGAGCAGTACTTC
-	TRBV19	-	TRBJ2-5	CASRSQGETQYF	TGTGCCAGTAGGTCGCAGGGAGAGACCCAGTACTTC
-	TRBV18	TRBD2	TRBJ2-5	CASSPRPRGEETQYF	TGTGCCAGCTCACCGCGCCCCCGGGGGGAGGAGACCCAGTACTTC
-	TRBV10-2	TRBD1	TRBJ1-5	CASSEQGANQPQHF	TGCGCCAGCAGTGAACAGGGGGCGAATCAGCCCCAGCATTTT
-	TRBV28	-	TRBJ1-2	CASSLSGTRAYGYTF	TGTGCCAGCAGTTTATCGGGGACTAGGGCCTATGGCTACACCTTC
-	TRBV4-1	TRBD2	TRBJ2-7	CASRLRTSGRYEQYF	TGCGCCAGCAGACTAAGGACTAGCGGGAGATACGAGCAGTACTTC
-	TRBV5-1	-	TRBJ2-1	CASSWIGRGSRVPYNEQFF	TGCGCCAGCAGCTGGATTGGCAGGGGATCACGGGTACCCTACAATGAGCAGTTCTTC
-	TRBV28	TRBD1	TRBJ1-2	CASSARDSRLHGYTF	TGTGCCAGCAGTGCTCGGGACAGCCGCTTACATGGCTACACCTTC
-	TRBV19	TRBD1	TRBJ2-2	CASSPHRTGRTGELFF	TGTGCCAGTAGTCCCCACCGGACAGGGCGAACCGGGGAGCTGTTTTTT
once	TRBV11-2	-	TRBJ1-2	CASSPQGLARPGYTF	TGTGCCAGCAGCCCTCAGGGACTCGCCAGGCCTGGCTACACCTTC
few	TRBV28	-	TRBJ2-7	CASSLRTEWPYEQYF	TGTGCCAGCAGTCTCAGGACAGAATGGCCCTACGAGCAGTACTTC
few	TRBV6-1	TRBD2	TRBJ2-7	CASSESLLAFEQYF	TGTGCCAGCAGTGAATCTTTACTAGCGTTCGAGCAGTACTTC
-	TRBV11-3	TRBD1	TRBJ1-4	CASSDGTGLTNEKLFF	TGTGCCAGCAGCGACGGGACAGGCCTAACTAATGAAAAACTGTTTTTT
-	TRBV7-9	TRBD2	TRBJ2-1	CASSPHLGRANEQFF	TGTGCCAGCAGCCCACACCTCGGGAGGGCAAATGAGCAGTTCTTC
-	TRBV7-9	TRBD2	TRBJ2-1	CASRRYPGLADARDEQFF	TGTGCCAGCAGGCGCTACCCGGGACTAGCGGACGCGCGGGATGAGCAGTTCTTC
-	TRBV6-7	-	TRBJ1-5	CASENSPGGNQPQHF	TGTGCCAGCGAAAACTCCCCGGGGGGCAATCAGCCCCAGCATTTT
-	TRBV28	-	TRBJ1-5	CASSPRGSGNQPQHF	TGTGCCAGCAGTCCCCGGGGGTCCGGCAATCAGCCCCAGCATTTT
-	TRBV7-9	TRBD1	TRBJ2-7	CASSLGQVGDQYF	TGTGCCAGCAGCTTGGGACAGGTGGGGGATCAGTACTTC
-	TRBV27	TRBD2	TRBJ2-1	CASSLRLAGGYNEQFF	TGTGCCAGCAGTTTACGACTAGCGGGTGGGTACAATGAGCAGTTCTTC
few	TRBV6-1	-	TRBJ2-7	CASSESAYEQYF	TGTGCCAGCAGTGAATCCGCCTACGAGCAGTACTTC
-	TRBV7-9	-	TRBJ2-1	CASSLAQGFSYNEQFF	TGTGCCAGCAGCTTAGCGCAGGGGTTCTCCTACAATGAGCAGTTCTTC